The 10 T cell receptor beta chains below all came from one sample that was sequenced in a study of early T cells in non-severe SARS-CoV-2 infection. Each CDR3 protein gets one entry after TCRdb re-called the 5' RACE reads with MiXCR. The sample holds roughly 31,000 distinct CDR3 sequences, roughly 5% seen once. Sequencing was performed on whole blood. Source of these receptors: an adult who was a healthcare worker with PCR-confirmed SARS-CoV-2 infection or an uninfected control (not recorded which).

This clonotype appeared a few times. The rearrangement joins TRBV30 to TRBJ1-3; unclear D gene. Deletions cut 0 bases from V and 1 base from J, with 1 base between. Germline values: CDR1 GTSNPN, CDR2 SVGIG (reference sequence). The CDR3 loop spans 12 amino acids. The CDR3 bases are TGTGCCTGGAGTGTTTCTGGAAACACCATATATTTT. Amino acid sequence: CAWSVSGNTIYF.

This clonotype was counted many times. The chain recombines TRBV6-1 with TRBJ2-2; D is unresolved. The length of the CDR3 is 14 residues. From germline, CDR1 is MNHNS and CDR2 SASEGT. V was shortened by 4 bases and J by 6 bases, with 12 bases between the two germline ends. The chain's CDR3 is CASSASQEAGELFF. The CDR3 DNA sequence: TGTGCCAGCAGTGCTTCTCAGGAAGCCGGGGAGCTGTTTTTT.

The sample holds a few counts of this clonotype. The rearrangement links TRBV20-1 to TRBJ1-2, with 9 bases lining up with TRBD1. Germline V CDR1 and CDR2: DFQATT, SNEGSKA (reference sequence). The junction had 8 bases not matched to a gene; V was cut back by 2 bases and J by 1 base. The CDR3 sequence is 16 residues long. Here the CDR3 reads CSARSPGQGSNYGYTF. The CDR3 nucleotides are TGCAGTGCTAGAAGTCCGGGACAGGGAAGTAACTATGGCTACACCTTC.

This clonotype is medium-sized (0.01 to 0.1%) within its sample. V and J are TRBV19 and TRBJ2-1; 9 bases align to TRBD2. CDR3 size: 13 residues. Germline CDR1 LNHDA, CDR2 SQIVND (reference sequence). J was trimmed by 7 bases and V by 4 bases; bases with no gene match: 2. In DNA form, the CDR3 reads TGTGCCAGTAGTAGCGGGAGGGGGAATGAGCAGTTCTTC. This translates into CASSSGRGNEQFF.

This clonotype was counted between two and nine times. This rearrangement joins TRBV9 to TRBJ2-2, with 10 nucleotides matching TRBD2. The CDR3 is 16 residues long. CDR1 is SGDLS, CDR2 YYNGEE, per germline. The V gene end was trimmed by 2 bases and the J gene end by 4 bases; junction bases not matched to a gene: 5. The chain's CDR3 is CASSVASGSGTGELFF. CDR3 DNA: TGTGCCAGCAGCGTTGCTAGCGGGAGTGGCACCGGGGAGCTGTTTTTT. Based on the CDR3 plus reference TRBV9 and TRBJ2-2, the full variable domain is DSGVTQTPKHLITATGQRVTLRCSPRSGDLSVYWYQQSLDQGLQFLIQYYNGEERAKGNILERFSAQQFPDLHSELNLSSLELGDSALYFCASSVASGSGTGELFFGEGSRLTVL.

This clonotype was counted ten times or more. The V gene is TRBV29-1, the J gene TRBJ2-7; perhaps TRBD1 as D (6 bases). The CDR3 sequence is 13 residues long. CDR1 SQVTM and CDR2 ANQGSEA come from the germline V gene. V lost 6 bases, J lost 0 bases, and 12 bases lay in between. The CDR3 coding sequence is TGCAGCGTGGGGACACCAGACTCCTACGAGCAGTACTTC. It codes for CSVGTPDSYEQYF.

By share of the sample, this clonotype is medium-sized (0.01 to 0.1%). The rearrangement uses TRBV7-3 and TRBJ2-1, with D maybe TRBD1 (5 bases). The CDR3 totals 12 residues. Trimming cost V 5 bases and J 5 bases, with 7 bases left between them. Per germline, CDR1 SGHTA and CDR2 FQGTGA. CDR3 in DNA: TGTGCCAGCAGCGGGGCAAACAATGAGCAGTTCTTC. It yields the protein CASSGANNEQFF.

This clonotype has a handful of counts. V and J are TRBV9 and TRBJ1-2; TRBD1 might be the D (6 bases). With 3 bases removed from V and 4 bases from J, the gap between germline ends came to 19 bases. The V gene's germline CDR1 is SGDLS and CDR2 YYNGEE. The CDR3 spans 16 residues. In nucleotides, the CDR3 is TGTGCCAGCAGCGCCGTCCCCCCAAAGGGGGGCTATGGCTACACCTTC. It yields the protein CASSAVPPKGGYGYTF.

The CDR3 here is CASSLSFASRETQYF. The CDR3 DNA reads as TGTGCCAGCAGTTTATCGTTCGCTAGCAGGGAGACCCAGTACTTC. The chain combines TRBV27 with TRBJ2-5; TRBD2 is a possible D gene (5 bases). Looked up from germline, CDR1 is MNHEY and CDR2 is SMNVEV (reference sequence). Trimming pared 0 bases from V and 5 bases from J, leaving 13 bases between. The CDR3 is made up of 15 amino acids.

In its sample, this clonotype was seen a few times. The V and J genes are TRBV12-3 or TRBV12-4 and TRBJ2-4; 9 bases map to TRBD2. The V gene end was trimmed by 4 bases and the J gene end by 0 bases; junction bases not matched to a gene: 10. This CDR3 spans 18 amino acids. The DNA of the CDR3 is TGTGCCAGCAGTTGGGGCGGGAGGGTCGAGCTAGCCAAAAACATTCAGTACTTC. Encoded protein: CASSWGGRVELAKNIQYF.